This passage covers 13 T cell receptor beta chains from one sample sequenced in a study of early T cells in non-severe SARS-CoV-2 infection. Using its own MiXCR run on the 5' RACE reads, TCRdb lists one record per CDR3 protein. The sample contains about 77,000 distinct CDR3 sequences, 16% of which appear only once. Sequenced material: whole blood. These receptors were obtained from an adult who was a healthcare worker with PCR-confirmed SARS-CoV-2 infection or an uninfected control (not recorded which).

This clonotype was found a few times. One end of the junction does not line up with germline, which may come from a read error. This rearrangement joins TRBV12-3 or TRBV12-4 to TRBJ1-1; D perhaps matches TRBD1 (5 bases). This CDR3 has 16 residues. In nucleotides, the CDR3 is TGTGCCAGCAGCTTAGGGGCAAACAAGTGGAACACTGAAGCTTTCTTT. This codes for CASSLGANKWNTEAFF.

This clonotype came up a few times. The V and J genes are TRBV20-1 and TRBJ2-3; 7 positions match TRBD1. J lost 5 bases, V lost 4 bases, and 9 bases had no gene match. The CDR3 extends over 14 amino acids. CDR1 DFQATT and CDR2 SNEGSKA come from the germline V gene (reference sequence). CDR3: CSAKRQGSVDTQYF. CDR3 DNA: TGCAGTGCTAAGAGACAGGGTTCGGTAGATACGCAGTATTTT.

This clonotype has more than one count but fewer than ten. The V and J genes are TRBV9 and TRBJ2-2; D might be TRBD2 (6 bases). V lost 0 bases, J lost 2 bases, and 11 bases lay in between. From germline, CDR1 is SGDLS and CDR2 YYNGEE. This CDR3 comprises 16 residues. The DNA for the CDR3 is TGTGCCAGCAGCGTAGCTTGGGGGGTCAACACCGGGGAGCTGTTTTTT. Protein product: CASSVAWGVNTGELFF.

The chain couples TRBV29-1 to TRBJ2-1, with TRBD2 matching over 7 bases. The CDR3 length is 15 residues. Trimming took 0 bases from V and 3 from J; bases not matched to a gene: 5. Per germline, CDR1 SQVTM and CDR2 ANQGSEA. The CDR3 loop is CSVEEGGGGYNEQFF. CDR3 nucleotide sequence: TGCAGCGTTGAAGAGGGTGGCGGGGGCTACAATGAGCAGTTCTTC.

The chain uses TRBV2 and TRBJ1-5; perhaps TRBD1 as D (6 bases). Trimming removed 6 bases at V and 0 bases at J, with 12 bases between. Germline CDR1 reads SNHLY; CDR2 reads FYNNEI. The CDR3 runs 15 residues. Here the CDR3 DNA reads TGTGCCAGCAGATCCGCACAGGGTAGCAATCAGCCCCAGCATTTT. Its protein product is CASRSAQGSNQPQHF.

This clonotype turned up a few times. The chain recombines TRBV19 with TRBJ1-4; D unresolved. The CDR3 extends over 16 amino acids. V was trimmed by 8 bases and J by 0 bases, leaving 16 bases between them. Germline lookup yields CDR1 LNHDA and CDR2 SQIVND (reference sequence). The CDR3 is CASHRGDGSTNEKLFF. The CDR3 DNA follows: TGTGCCAGTCACCGAGGAGACGGCTCAACTAATGAAAAACTGTTTTTT.

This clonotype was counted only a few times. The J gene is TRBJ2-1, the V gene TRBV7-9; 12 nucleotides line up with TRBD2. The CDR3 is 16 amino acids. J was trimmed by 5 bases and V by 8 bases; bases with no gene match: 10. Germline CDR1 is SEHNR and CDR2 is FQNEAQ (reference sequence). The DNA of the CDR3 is TGTGCCAGCTCCTTTGGGCCTAGCGGGAGGGACAATGAGCAGTTCTTC. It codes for CASSFGPSGRDNEQFF.

CDR3 amino acids: CASSLATTGSYNEQFF. The CDR3 region has the DNA TGTGCCAGCAGCTTAGCTACGACAGGCAGCTACAATGAGCAGTTCTTC. V usage is TRBV7-8 and J usage is TRBJ2-1; D might be TRBD1 (6 bases). Trimming removed 0 bases at V and 3 bases at J, with 12 bases between. The germline V gene has CDR1 SGHVS and CDR2 FQNEAQ. This CDR3 comprises 16 residues.

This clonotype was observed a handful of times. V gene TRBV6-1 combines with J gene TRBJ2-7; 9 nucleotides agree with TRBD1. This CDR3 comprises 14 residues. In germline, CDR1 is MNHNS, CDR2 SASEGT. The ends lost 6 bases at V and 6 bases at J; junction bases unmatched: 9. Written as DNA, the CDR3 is TGTGCCAGCAGAGCGACAGGGGGTTGGGGCGAGCAGTACTTC. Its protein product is CASRATGGWGEQYF.

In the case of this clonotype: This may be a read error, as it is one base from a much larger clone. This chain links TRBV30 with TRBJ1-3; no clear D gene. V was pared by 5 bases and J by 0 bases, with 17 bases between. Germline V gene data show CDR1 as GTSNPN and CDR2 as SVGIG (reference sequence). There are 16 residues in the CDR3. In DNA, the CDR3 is TGTGCCTGGGCCCCCCCCAGGAAGAGCTCTGGAAACACCATATATTTT. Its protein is CAWAPPRKSSGNTIYF.

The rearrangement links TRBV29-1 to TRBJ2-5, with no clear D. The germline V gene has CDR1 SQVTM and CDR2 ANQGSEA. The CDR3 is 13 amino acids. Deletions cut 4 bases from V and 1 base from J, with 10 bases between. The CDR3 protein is CSVGGRLQETQYF. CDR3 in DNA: TGCAGCGTTGGCGGAAGACTCCAAGAGACCCAGTACTTC. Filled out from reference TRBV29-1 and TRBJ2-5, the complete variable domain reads SAVISQKPSRDICQRGTSLTIQCQVDSQVTMMFWYRQQPGQSLTLIATANQGSEATYESGFVIDKFPISRPNLTFSTLTVSNMSPEDSSIYLCSVGGRLQETQYFGPGTRLLVL.

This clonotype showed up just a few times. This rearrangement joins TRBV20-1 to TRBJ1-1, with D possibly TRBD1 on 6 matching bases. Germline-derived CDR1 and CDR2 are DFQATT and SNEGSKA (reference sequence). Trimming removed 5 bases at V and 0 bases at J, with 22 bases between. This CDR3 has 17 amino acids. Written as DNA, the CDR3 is TGCAGTGCTTCCTGGGGGGGCACCCTTCTAATGAACACTGAAGCTTTCTTT. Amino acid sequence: CSASWGGTLLMNTEAFF.

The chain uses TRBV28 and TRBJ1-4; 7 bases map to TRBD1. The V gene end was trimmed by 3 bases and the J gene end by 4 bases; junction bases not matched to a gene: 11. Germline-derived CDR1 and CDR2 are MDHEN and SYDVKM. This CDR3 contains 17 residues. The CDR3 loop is CASSLSLRTGGNEKLFF. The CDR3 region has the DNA TGTGCCAGCAGTTTGTCCCTGCGGACAGGAGGTAATGAAAAACTGTTTTTT.